This is a list of T cell receptor beta chains from one sample in a study of T cell responses to AZD1222 COVID-19 vaccine. Using immunoSEQ multiplex PCR, the repertoire was profiled, and TCRdb retains in-frame clones only, with some absent. This repertoire shows about 130,000 clones, 90% to 95% found once; its top ten account for approximately 2.8%. The source was peripheral blood, collected on day 0 of AZD1222 vaccination. The origin of the receptors is an adult in good health. CDR3s include the opening cysteine and the closing phenylalanine or tryptophan. The D gene is left open where the match is weak. Clone size appears in some rows only: once, few, many, or a class for an expanded clone.

TRBV18,-,-,TRBJ1-1,TGTGCCAGCTCACCCGACACGTTGAACACTGAAGCTTTCTTT,CASSPDTLNTEAFF
TRBV2,-,-,TRBJ1-5,TGTGCCAGCAGAACCACTGACGGTAGCAATCAGCCCCAGCATTTT,CASRTTDGSNQPQHF
TRBV25-1,-,TRBD2,TRBJ2-1,TGTGCCAGCAGTGACCCCGCTAGCGGGAGCGGTGAGCAGTTCTTC,CASSDPASGSGEQFF
TRBV6-5,-,-,TRBJ2-2,TGTGCCAGCAGCCGCACCGATTGGGACACCGGGGAGCTGTTTTTT,CASSRTDWDTGELFF
TRBV7-2,-,TRBD1,TRBJ2-7,TGTGCCAGCAGCTTAAACGGCCCGGGACAGGGGATTTACGAGCAGTACTTC,CASSLNGPGQGIYEQYF
TRBV10-3,-,-,TRBJ2-3,TGTGCCATCAGTGAGGAAGGGAGCACAGATACGCAGTATTTT,CAISEEGSTDTQYF
TRBV7-2,-,-,TRBJ1-6,TGTGCCAGCAGCTTTCGGTATAATTCACCCCTCCACTTT,CASSFRYNSPLHF
TRBV19,once,-,TRBJ2-3,TGTGCCAGTAGTCTCCTCCCCGGGACAACTAGCACAGATACGCAGTATTTT,CASSLLPGTTSTDTQYF
TRBV19,-,TRBD2,TRBJ2-3,TGTGCCAGTAGTATAGATTGGACTAGCGGGAGAGCAGATACGCAGTATTTT,CASSIDWTSGRADTQYF
TRBV3-1/TRBV3-2,-,-,TRBJ1-5,TGTGCCAGCAGCCAAGATGCAGTGGGGAGCGAAACCCAGCATTTT,CASSQDAVGSETQHF
TRBV19,-,-,TRBJ1-1,TGTGCCAGTAGCGCCTCGATCGGATTCACTGAAGCTTTCTTT,CASSASIGFTEAFF
TRBV27,-,-,TRBJ1-3,TGTGCCAGCAGTTCTAGCTCTGGAAACACCATATATTTT,CASSSSSGNTIYF
TRBV7-2,-,-,TRBJ1-2,TGTGCCAGCAGCCCTTACCGAGACAGCCGATATGGCTACACCTTC,CASSPYRDSRYGYTF
TRBV7-9,-,-,TRBJ2-7,TGTGCCAGCAGCCCCCTTCCCTACGAGCAGTACTTC,CASSPLPYEQYF
TRBV27,-,-,TRBJ2-1,TGTGCCAGCAGTTTAAATTTGAATGAGCAGTTCTTC,CASSLNLNEQFF
TRBV7-7,-,TRBD1,TRBJ1-5,TGTGCCAGCAGCTTCTCTGGGACAGGGGGCCAGGAACAGCCCCAGCATTTT,CASSFSGTGGQEQPQHF
TRBV20-1,-,-,TRBJ2-3,TGCAGTGCTAGTGTGCGGGTAGATACGCAGTATTTT,CSASVRVDTQYF
TRBV7-3,-,-,TRBJ1-2,TGTGCCAGCAGCTTAACTCCGGGTGAAGGCTACACCTTC,CASSLTPGEGYTF
TRBV2,-,-,TRBJ2-7,TGTGCCAGTTCCGAGGGGGTAGCGGGTAGCTCCTACGAGCAGTACTTC,CASSEGVAGSSYEQYF
TRBV20-1,once,-,TRBJ1-2,TGCAGTGCTAGTTCGGCGGACAGTGGCAACTATGGCTACACCTTC,CSASSADSGNYGYTF
TRBV24-1,-,TRBD2,TRBJ2-3,TGTGCCACCAGTGATACGCGGGAGAAGACAGATACGCAGTATTTT,CATSDTREKTDTQYF
TRBV21-1,-,-,TRBJ2-7,TGTGCCAGGGGGGGGTCGTGGGAGCAGTACTTC,CARGGSWEQYF
TRBV5-1,-,-,TRBJ1-1,TGCGCCAGCAGCCTAGACAGGTTTGAAGCTTTCTTT,CASSLDRFEAFF
TRBV5-1,-,-,TRBJ1-6,TGCGCCAGCAGCTTGGCCCCCGGTTCACCCCTCCACTTT,CASSLAPGSPLHF